This TCR beta chain is drawn from a study of shared clonotypes between healthy human individuals. The overall study: The study used three CD4 naive, three CD4 memory, two CD8 naive and one CD8 memory plate per donor. General study results and limits: Generally, estimated richness proved larger in naive subsets than it did in memory subsets. At large depth, rarefaction still showed sorted-subset sequencing to be incomplete.

Using immunoSEQ multiplex PCR, the repertoire was profiled, and TCRdb retains in-frame clones only, with some absent. The table includes approximately 2.4 million clones, 90% to 96% detected once. V was trimmed by 4 bases and J by 1 base, leaving 10 bases between them. Germline V lookup: CDR1 MGHRA, CDR2 YSYEKL. This CDR3 is 14 amino acids long. A word on this clone: Its antigen is undetermined.

The TCR comes from a man younger than 35 in good health. The sample taken for sequencing was naive CD4+ T cells sorted from blood. Subset defined: CD45RA+ positively selected. This sequence joins TRBV4-1 and TRBJ2-5; D call uncertain. The CDR3 nucleotides are TGCGCCAGCAGCCGTGGCGGTATCCAAGAGACCCAGTACTTC. It is translated as CASSRGGIQETQYF.